The rows below give T cell receptor beta chains drawn from one sample of a study of blood T cell repertoires in COVID-19. Repertoires were generated with immunoSEQ multiplex PCR, while TCRdb's copy carries only in-frame clones and drops some. The data hold 100,000 to 130,000 clones, with approximately 88% observed a single time. The sample comprised peripheral blood. These receptors originate from a human donor in a cohort sampled during active COVID-19. Both conserved end residues are part of each CDR3.

v_call	j_call	cdr3_aa
TRBV5-1	TRBJ2-5	CASSRTGGGETQYF
TRBV6-5	TRBJ2-7	CASSYSTSGGLYEQYF
TRBV7-2	TRBJ2-2	CASIQGHTGELFF
TRBV10-3	TRBJ2-7	CAISEGGPYEQYF
TRBV18	TRBJ2-7	CASSVSGTGLDEQYF
TRBV9	TRBJ2-2	CASSVVGTSNTGELFF
TRBV29-1	TRBJ2-5	CSVRPGLAEETQYF
TRBV5-1	TRBJ1-2	CASSLDPRGYGYTF
TRBV4-1	TRBJ2-3	CASSQAAGVADTQYF
TRBV4-1	TRBJ2-1	CASSQAPPSGYYNEQFF
TRBV19	TRBJ2-5	CASSIEAGAIGTQYF
TRBV6-6	TRBJ2-3	CASRQSGAFTDTQYF
TRBV7-8	TRBJ2-5	CASSPSQPGQETQYF
TRBV21-1	TRBJ2-7	CASSKTYEQDPRGEQYF
TRBV3-1/TRBV3-2	TRBJ2-7	CASSFTVDNEQYF
TRBV5-5	TRBJ2-1	CASSPQGPRSYNEQFF
TRBV18	TRBJ2-7	CASSRTGSSYEQYF
TRBV12-3/TRBV12-4	TRBJ1-2	CASSFRENYGYTF
TRBV9	TRBJ2-1	CASSVGTAYNEQFF
TRBV19	TRBJ1-5	CASSTTGNQWESYQPQHF
TRBV3-1/TRBV3-2	TRBJ2-1	CASSQDGLAWGEQFF
TRBV5-3	TRBJ2-5	CARSWGGETQYF
TRBV9	TRBJ1-2	CASSAPEVGAHYGYTF
TRBV10-3	TRBJ2-1	CAISDPELVGFSYNEQFF
TRBV7-9	TRBJ2-1	CASSFPFGRAGGYNEQFF
TRBV7-9	TRBJ1-1	CASSSTGGVLFNTEAFF
TRBV19	TRBJ1-2	CASGGGFYTF
TRBV4-1	TRBJ1-1	CASSLRTGEAEAFF
TRBV27	TRBJ2-3	CASSSRVRSTDTQYF
TRBV3-1/TRBV3-2	TRBJ1-2	CASSQVSRGLDGYTF
TRBV10-3	TRBJ2-5	CAISGQGPGETQYF
TRBV19	TRBJ1-6	CASSGGWSYNSPLHF
TRBV12-3/TRBV12-4	TRBJ2-7	CASSLGGRTQYF
TRBV6-5	TRBJ2-5	CASSYNPPGTQYF
TRBV18	TRBJ2-7	CASSTRQGAYEQYF
TRBV5-1	TRBJ1-1	CASSLAAENTEAFF
TRBV5-1	TRBJ2-7	CASSPGLGTYEQYF
TRBV20-1	TRBJ2-4	CSARDGQDQYF
TRBV11-2	TRBJ2-1	CASSSRTGSGNEQFF